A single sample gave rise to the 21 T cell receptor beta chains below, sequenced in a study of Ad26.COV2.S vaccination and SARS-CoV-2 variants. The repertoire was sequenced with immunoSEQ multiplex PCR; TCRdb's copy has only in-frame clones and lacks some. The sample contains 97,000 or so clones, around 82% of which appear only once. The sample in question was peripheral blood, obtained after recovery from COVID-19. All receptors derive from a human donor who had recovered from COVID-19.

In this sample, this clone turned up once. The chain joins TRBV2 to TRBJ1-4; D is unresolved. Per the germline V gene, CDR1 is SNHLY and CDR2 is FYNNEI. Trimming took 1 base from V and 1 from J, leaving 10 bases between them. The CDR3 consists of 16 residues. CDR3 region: CASSEGYGKTNEKLFF. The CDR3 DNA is TGTGCCAGCAGTGAAGGGTACGGAAAAACTAATGAAAAACTGTTTTTT.

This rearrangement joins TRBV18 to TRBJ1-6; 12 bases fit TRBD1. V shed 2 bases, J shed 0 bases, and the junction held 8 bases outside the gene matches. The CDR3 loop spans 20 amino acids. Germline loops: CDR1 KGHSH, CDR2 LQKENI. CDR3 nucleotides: TGTGCCAGCTCACCATTGGGGACAGGGGGCCCGAGCTCCTATAATTCACCCCTCCACTTT. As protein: CASSPLGTGGPSSYNSPLHF. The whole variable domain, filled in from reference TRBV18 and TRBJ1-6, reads NAGVMQNPRHLVRRRGQEARLRCSPMKGHSHVYWYRQLPEEGLKFMVYLQKENIIDESGMPKERFSAEFPKEGPSILRIQQVVRGDSAAYFCASSPLGTGGPSSYNSPLHFGNGTRLTVT.

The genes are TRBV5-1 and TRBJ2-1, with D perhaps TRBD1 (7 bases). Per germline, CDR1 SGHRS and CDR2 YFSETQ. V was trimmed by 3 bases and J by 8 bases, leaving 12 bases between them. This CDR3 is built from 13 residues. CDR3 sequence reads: CASSWRDRDEQFF. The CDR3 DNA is TGCGCCAGCAGCTGGAGGGACAGAGATGAGCAGTTCTTC.

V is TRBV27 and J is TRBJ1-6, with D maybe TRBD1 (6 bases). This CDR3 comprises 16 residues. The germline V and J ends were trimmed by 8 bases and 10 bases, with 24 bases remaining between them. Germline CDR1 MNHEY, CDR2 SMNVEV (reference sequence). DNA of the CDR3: TGTGCCAGCGGGGATTACAACGGACAGACCGCGTCACCCCTCCACTTT. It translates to CASGDYNGQTASPLHF.

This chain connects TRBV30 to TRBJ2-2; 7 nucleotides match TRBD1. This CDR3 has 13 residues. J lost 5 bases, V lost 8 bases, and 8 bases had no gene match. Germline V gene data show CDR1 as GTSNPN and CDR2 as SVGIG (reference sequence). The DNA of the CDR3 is TGTGCCAGCCGGACAGGTGGGACCGGGGAGCTGTTTTTT. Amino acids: CASRTGGTGELFF.

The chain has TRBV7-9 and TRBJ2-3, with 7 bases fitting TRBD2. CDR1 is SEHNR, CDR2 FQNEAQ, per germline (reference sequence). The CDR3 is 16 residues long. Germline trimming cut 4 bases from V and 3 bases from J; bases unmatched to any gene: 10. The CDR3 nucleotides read TGTGCCAGCAGCTCCCCCGGGGGGTGGAGGACAGATACGCAGTATTTT. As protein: CASSSPGGWRTDTQYF.

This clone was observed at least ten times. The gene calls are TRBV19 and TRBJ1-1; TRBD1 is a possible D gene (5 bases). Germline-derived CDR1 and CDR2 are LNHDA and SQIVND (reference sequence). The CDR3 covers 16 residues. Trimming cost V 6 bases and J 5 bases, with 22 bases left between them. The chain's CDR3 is CASRDLIQVARTEAFF. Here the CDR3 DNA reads TGTGCCAGTAGGGACCTTATACAGGTTGCGAGGACTGAAGCTTTCTTT.

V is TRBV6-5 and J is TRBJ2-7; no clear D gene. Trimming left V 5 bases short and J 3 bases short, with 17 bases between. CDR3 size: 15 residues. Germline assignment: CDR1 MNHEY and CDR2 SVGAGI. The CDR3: CASSSTVFDLYEQYF. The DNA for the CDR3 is TGTGCCAGCAGTAGCACAGTATTCGACCTCTACGAGCAGTACTTC.

The CDR3 loop is CASTENTEAFF. The CDR3 DNA reads as TGTGCCAGCACGGAAAACACTGAAGCTTTCTTT. V and J are TRBV2 and TRBJ1-1, with unresolved D. V was shortened by 7 bases and J by 2 bases, with 5 bases between the two germline ends. CDR1 is SNHLY and CDR2 is FYNNEI in the germline V gene. CDR3 length: 11 residues.

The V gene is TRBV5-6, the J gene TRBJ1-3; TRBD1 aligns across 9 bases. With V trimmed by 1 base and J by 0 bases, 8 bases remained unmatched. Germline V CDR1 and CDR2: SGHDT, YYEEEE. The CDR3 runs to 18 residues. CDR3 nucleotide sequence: TGTGCCAGCAGCTTGACCGGGACAGGGACTTACTCTGGAAACACCATATATTTT. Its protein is CASSLTGTGTYSGNTIYF.

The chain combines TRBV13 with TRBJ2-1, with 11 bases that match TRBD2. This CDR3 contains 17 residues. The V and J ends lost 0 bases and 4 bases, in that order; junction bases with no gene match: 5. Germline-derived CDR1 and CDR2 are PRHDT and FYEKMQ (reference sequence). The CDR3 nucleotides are TGTGCCAGCAGCTTAGGGACAAGACTAGCGGGGTACAATGAGCAGTTCTTC. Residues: CASSLGTRLAGYNEQFF.

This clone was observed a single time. CDR3: CASSAGSTVSTYGYTF. The CDR3 DNA reads as TGTGCCAGCAGCGCAGGGAGTACGGTTTCGACCTATGGCTACACCTTC. The J gene is TRBJ1-2, the V gene TRBV11-2, with D tentatively TRBD1 (5 bases). The CDR3 consists of 16 residues. Between the trimmed V and J ends, which lost 5 bases and 4 bases, there was a span of 20 bases. CDR1 is SGHAT, CDR2 FQNNGV, per germline.

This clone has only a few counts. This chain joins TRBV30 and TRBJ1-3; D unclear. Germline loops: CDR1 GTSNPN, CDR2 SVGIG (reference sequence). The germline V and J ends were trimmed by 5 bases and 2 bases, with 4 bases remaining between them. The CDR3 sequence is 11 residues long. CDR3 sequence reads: CAWEAGNTIYF. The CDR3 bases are TGTGCCTGGGAGGCTGGAAACACCATATATTTT.

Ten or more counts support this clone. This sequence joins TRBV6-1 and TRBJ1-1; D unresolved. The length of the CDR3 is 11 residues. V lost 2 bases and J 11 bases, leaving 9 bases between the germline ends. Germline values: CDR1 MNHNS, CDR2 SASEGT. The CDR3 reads CASSERRRAFF. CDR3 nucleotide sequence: TGTGCCAGCAGTGAACGGAGGCGGGCTTTCTTT.

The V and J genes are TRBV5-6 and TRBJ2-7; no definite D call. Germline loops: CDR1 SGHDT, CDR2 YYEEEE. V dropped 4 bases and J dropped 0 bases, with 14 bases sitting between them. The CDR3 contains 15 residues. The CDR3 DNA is TGTGCCAGCAGCCCCCCCGTGAGCGCCTCCTACGAGCAGTACTTC. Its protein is CASSPPVSASYEQYF.

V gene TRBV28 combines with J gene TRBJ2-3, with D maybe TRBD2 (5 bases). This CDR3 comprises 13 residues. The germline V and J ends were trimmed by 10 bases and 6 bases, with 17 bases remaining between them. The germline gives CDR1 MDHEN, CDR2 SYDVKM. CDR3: CATPSGVGDTQYF. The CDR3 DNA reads TGTGCCACCCCCTCCGGGGTGGGGGATACGCAGTATTTT.

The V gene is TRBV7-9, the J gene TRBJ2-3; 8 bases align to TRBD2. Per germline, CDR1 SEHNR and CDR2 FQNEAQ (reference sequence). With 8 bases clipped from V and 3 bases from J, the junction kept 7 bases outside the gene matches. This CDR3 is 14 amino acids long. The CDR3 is CASGGGRGTDTQYF. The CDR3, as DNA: TGTGCCAGCGGCGGGGGGAGAGGGACAGATACGCAGTATTTT.

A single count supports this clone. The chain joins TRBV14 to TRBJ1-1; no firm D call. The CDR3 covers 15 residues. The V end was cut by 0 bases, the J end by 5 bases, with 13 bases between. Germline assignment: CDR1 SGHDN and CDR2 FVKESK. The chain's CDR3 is CASSQDLYFETEAFF. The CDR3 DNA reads TGTGCCAGCAGCCAAGACCTCTACTTCGAAACTGAAGCTTTCTTT. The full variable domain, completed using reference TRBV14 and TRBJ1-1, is EAGVTQFPSHSVIEKGQTVTLRCDPISGHDNLYWYRRVMGKEIKFLLHFVKESKQDESGMPNNRFLAERTGGTYSTLKVQPAELEDSGVYFCASSQDLYFETEAFFGQGTRLTVV.

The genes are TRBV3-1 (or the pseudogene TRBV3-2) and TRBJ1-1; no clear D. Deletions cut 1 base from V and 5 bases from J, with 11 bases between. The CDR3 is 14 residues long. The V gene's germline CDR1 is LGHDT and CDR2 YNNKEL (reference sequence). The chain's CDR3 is CASSQVRVGTEAFF. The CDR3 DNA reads TGTGCCAGCAGCCAAGTGCGGGTTGGTACTGAAGCTTTCTTT.

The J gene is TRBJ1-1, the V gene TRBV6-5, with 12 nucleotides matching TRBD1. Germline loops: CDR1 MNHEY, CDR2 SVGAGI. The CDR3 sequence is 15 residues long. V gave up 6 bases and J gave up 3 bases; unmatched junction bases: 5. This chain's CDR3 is CASSRDRGLDTEAFF. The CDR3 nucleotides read TGTGCCAGCAGCCGGGACAGGGGGCTTGACACTGAAGCTTTCTTT.

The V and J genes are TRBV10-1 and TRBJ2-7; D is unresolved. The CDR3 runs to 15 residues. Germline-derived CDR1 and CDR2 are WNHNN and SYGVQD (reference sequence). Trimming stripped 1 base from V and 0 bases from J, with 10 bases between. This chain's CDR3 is CASSEFGSSSYEQYF. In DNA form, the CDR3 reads TGCGCCAGCAGTGAGTTCGGCAGTTCCTCCTACGAGCAGTACTTC.